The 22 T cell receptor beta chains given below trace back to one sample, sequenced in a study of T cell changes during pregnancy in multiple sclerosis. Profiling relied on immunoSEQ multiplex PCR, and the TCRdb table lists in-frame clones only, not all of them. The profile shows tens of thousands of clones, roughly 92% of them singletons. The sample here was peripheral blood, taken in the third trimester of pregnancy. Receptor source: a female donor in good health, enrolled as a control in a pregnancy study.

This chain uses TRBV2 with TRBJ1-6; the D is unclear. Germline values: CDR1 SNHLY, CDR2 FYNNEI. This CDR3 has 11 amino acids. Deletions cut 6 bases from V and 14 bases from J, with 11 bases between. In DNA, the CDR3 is TGTGCCAGCAGCCAACAAGTAACCCTCCACTTT. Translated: CASSQQVTLHF.

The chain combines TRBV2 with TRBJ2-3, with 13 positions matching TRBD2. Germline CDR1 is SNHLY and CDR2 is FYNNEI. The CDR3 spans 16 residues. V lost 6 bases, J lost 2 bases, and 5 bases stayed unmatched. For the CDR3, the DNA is TGTGCCAGCAGGACCGGACTAGCGGGGGACACAGATACGCAGTATTTT. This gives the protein CASRTGLAGDTDTQYF. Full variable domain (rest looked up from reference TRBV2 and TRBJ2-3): EPEVTQTPSHQVTQMGQEVILRCVPISNHLYFYWYRQILGQKVEFLVSFYNNEISEKSEIFDDQFSVERPDGSNFTLKIRSTKLEDSAMYFCASRTGLAGDTDTQYFGPGTRLTVL.

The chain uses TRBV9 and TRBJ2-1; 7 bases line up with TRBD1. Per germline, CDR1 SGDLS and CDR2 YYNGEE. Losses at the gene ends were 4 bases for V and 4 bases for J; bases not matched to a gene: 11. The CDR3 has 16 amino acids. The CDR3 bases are TGTGCCAGCAGCAAAACAGGGGACAGAGTGTACAATGAGCAGTTCTTC. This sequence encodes CASSKTGDRVYNEQFF.

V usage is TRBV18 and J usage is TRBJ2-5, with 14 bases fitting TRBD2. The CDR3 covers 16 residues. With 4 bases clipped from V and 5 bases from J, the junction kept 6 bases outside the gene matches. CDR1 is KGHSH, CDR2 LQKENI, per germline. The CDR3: CASSRTSGGYRETQYF. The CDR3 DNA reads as TGTGCCAGCTCACGGACTAGCGGGGGGTACAGGGAGACCCAGTACTTC.

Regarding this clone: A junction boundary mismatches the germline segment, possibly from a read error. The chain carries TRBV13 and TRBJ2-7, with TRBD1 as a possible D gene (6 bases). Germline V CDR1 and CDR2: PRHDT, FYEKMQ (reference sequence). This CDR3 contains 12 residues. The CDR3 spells CASSLGTHEQYF. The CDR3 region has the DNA TGTGCCAGCAGCCTAGGGACACACGAGCAGTACTTC.

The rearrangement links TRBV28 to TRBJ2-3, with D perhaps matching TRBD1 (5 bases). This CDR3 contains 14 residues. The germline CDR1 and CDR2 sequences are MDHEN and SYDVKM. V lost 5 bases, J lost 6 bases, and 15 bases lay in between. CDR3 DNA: TGTGCCAGCAGTCCGAACCAGGGTCCCGATACGCAGTATTTT. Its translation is CASSPNQGPDTQYF. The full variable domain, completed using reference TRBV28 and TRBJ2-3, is DVKVTQSSRYLVKRTGEKVFLECVQDMDHENMFWYRQDPGLGLRLIYFSYDVKMKEKGDIPEGYSVSREKKERFSLILESASTNQTSMYLCASSPNQGPDTQYFGPGTRLTVL.

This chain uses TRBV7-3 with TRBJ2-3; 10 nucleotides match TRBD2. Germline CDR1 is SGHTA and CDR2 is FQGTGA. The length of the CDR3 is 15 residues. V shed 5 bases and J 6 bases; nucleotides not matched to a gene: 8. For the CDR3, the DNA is TGTGCCAGCAGCCCCTTAGCGGGAGGAAGGGATACGCAGTATTTT. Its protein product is CASSPLAGGRDTQYF.

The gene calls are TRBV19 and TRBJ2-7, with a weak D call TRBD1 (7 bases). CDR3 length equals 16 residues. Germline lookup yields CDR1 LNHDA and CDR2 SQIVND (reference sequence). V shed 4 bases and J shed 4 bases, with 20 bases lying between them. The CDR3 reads CASSSRAGGSMYEQYF. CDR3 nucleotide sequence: TGTGCCAGTAGTAGTAGAGCAGGGGGGAGTATGTACGAGCAGTACTTC.

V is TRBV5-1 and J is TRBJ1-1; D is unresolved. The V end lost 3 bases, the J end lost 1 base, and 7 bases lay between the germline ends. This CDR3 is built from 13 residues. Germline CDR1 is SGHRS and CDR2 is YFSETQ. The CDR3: CASSSEQNTEAFF. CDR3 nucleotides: TGCGCCAGCAGCTCCGAGCAGAACACTGAAGCTTTCTTT.

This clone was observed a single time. The CDR3, as DNA: TGTGCCAGCAGCTTAATAGGGGGCACGGAGACCCAGTACTTC. As protein: CASSLIGGTETQYF. This chain links TRBV7-3 with TRBJ2-5; 7 bases map to TRBD1. The CDR3 spans 14 residues. After removal of 1 base from V and 5 bases from J, the junction contained 4 bases not matched to a gene. Germline CDR1 SGHTA, CDR2 FQGTGA.

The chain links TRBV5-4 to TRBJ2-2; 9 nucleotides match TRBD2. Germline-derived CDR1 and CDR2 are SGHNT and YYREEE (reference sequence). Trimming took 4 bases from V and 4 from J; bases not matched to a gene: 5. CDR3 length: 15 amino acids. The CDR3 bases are TGTGCCAGCAGCGGTACTAGCGGGTCCACCGGGGAGCTGTTTTTT. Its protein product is CASSGTSGSTGELFF.

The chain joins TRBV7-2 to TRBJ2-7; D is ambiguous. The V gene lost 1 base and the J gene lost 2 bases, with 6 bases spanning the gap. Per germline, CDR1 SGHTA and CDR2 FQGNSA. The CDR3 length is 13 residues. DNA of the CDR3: TGTGCCAGCAGCTTAGTCTCCGCCTACGAGCAGTACTTC. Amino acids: CASSLVSAYEQYF.

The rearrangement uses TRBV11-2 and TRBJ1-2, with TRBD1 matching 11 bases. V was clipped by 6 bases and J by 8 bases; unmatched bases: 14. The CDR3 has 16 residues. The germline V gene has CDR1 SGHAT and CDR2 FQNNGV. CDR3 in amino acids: CASRSTRTGGEKGYTF. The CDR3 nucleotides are TGTGCCAGCAGGTCTACGAGGACAGGGGGCGAAAAAGGCTACACCTTC.

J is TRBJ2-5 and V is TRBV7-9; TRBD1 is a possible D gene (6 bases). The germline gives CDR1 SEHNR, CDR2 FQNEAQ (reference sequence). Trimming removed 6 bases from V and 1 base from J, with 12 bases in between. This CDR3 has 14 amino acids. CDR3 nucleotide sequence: TGTGCCAGCAGTCTGATAGGGGGCCAAGAGACCCAGTACTTC. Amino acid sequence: CASSLIGGQETQYF.

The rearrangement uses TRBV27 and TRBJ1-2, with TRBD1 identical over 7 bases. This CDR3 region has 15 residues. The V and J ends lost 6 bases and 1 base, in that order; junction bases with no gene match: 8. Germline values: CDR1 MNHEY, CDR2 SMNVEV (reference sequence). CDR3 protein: CASRERGGINYGYTF. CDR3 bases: TGTGCCAGCAGGGAGAGAGGGGGCATTAACTATGGCTACACCTTC.

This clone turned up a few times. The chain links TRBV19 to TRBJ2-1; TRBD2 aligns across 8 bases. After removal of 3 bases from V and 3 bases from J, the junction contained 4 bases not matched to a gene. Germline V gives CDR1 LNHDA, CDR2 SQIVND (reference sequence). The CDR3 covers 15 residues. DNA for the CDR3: TGTGCCAGTAGTATGGGAGCGGGGGACTACAATGAGCAGTTCTTC. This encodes CASSMGAGDYNEQFF.

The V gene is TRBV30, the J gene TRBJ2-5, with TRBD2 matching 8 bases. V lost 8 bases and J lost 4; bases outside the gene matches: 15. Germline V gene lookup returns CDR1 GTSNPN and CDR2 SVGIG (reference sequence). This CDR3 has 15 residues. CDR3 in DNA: TGTGCCCAGGACTCGCAAGGCGGGAGGAGAGAGACCCAGTACTTC. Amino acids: CAQDSQGGRRETQYF.

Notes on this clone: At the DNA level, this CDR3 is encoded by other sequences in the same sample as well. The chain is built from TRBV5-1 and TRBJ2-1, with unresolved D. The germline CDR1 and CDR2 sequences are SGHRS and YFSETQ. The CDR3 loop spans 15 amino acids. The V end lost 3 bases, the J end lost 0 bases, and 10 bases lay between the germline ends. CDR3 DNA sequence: TGCGCCAGCAGCTCGCTGGCAGGCTCCTACAATGAGCAGTTCTTC. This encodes CASSSLAGSYNEQFF. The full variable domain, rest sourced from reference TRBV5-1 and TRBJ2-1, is KAGVTQTPRYLIKTRGQQVTLSCSPISGHRSVSWYQQTPGQGLQFLFEYFSETQRNKGNFPGRFSGRQFSNSRSEMNVSTLELGDSALYLCASSSLAGSYNEQFFGPGTRLTVL.

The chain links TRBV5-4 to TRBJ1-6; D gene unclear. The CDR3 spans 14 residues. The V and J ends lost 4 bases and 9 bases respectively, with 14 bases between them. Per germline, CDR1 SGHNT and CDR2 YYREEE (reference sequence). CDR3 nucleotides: TGTGCCAGCAGCGAGACCGGGTTTTCTTCACCCCTCCACTTT. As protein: CASSETGFSSPLHF.

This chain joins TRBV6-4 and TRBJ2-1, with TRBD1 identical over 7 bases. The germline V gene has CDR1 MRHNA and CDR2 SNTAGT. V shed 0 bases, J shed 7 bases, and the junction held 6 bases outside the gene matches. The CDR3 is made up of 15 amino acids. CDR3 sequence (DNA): TGTGCCAGCAGTGACTCCCCGGCAGGGGGTAATGAGCAGTTCTTC. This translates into CASSDSPAGGNEQFF.

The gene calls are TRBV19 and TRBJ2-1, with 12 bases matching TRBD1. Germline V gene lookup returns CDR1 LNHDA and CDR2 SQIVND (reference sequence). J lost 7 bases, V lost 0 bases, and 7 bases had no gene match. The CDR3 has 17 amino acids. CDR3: CASSIDTGTGGRNEQFF. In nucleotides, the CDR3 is TGTGCCAGTAGTATAGATACCGGGACAGGGGGCAGGAATGAGCAGTTCTTC.

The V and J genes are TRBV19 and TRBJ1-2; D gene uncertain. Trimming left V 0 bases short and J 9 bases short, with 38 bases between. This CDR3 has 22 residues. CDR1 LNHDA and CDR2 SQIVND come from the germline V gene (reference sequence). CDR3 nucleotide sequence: TGTGCCAGTAGTATAGATCTGTGGAAGTACAGCAAGATAACTCCGGCGCTCGATCGCTACACCTTC. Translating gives CASSIDLWKYSKITPALDRYTF. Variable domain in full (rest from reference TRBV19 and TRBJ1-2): DGGITQSPKYLFRKEGQNVTLSCEQNLNHDAMYWYRQDPGQGLRLIYYSQIVNDFQKGDIAEGYSVSREKKESFPLTVTSAQKNPTAFYLCASSIDLWKYSKITPALDRYTFGSGTRLTVV.